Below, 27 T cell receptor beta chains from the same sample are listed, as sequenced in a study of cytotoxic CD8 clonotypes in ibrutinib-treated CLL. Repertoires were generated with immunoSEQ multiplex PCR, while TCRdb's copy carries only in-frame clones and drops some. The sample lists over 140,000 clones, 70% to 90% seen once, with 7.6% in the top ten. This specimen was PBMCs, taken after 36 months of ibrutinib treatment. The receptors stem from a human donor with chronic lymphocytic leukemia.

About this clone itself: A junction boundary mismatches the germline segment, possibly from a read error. DNA for the CDR3: TGTGCCAGCAGTTACCGGGACAGGGGGCAAGGGACCCAGTACTTC. This sequence encodes CASSYRDRGQGTQYF. The rearrangement joins TRBV6-5 to TRBJ2-5; 12 positions agree with TRBD1. The CDR3 totals 15 residues. Germline CDR1 MNHEY, CDR2 SVGAGI.

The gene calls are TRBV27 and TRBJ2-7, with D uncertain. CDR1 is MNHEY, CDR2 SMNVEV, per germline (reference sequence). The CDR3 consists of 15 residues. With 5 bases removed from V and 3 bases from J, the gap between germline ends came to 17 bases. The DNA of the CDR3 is TGTGCCAGCAGTCCCGACCTTCACGGCATCTACGAGCAGTACTTC. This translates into CASSPDLHGIYEQYF.

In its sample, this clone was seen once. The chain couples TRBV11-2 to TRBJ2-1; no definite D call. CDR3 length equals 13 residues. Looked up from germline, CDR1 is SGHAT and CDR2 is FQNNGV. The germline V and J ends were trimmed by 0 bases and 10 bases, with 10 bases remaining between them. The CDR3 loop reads CASSLESFGEQFF. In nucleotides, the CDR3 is TGTGCCAGCAGCTTAGAAAGCTTTGGGGAGCAGTTCTTC.

CDR3 bases: TGCGCCAGCAGCTGGACGGTAGTAGGGACAGAGGATTATAGGCAGTACTTC. Translation gives CASSWTVVGTEDYRQYF. The chain uses TRBV5-1 and TRBJ2-7; 7 bases are shared with TRBD1. V lost 3 bases and J lost 9; bases outside the gene matches: 21. Per germline, CDR1 SGHRS and CDR2 YFSETQ. The CDR3 has 17 amino acids.

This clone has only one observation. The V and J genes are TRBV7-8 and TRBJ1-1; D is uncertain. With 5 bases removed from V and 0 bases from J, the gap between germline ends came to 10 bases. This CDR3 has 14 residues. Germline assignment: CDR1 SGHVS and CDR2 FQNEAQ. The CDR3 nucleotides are TGTGCCAGCAGCATTCGGACCCTGAACACTGAAGCTTTCTTT. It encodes CASSIRTLNTEAFF.

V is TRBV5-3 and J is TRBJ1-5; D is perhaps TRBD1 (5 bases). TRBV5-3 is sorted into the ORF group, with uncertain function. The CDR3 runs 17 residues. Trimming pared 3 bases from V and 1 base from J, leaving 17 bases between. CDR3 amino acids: CARSSDNRGASNQPQHF. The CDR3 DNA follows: TGTGCCAGAAGCTCGGACAACAGAGGTGCGAGCAATCAGCCCCAGCATTTT.

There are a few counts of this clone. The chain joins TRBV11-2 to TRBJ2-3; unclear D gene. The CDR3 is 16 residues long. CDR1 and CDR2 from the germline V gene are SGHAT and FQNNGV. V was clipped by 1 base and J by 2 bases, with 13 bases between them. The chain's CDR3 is CASSLAPLDFTDTQYF. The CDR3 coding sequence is TGTGCCAGCAGCTTAGCCCCCCTAGATTTCACAGATACGCAGTATTTT.

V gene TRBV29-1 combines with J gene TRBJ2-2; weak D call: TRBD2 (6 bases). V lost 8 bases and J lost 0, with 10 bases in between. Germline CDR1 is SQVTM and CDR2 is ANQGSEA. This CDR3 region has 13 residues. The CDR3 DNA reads TGCAGCTCCCGGGAGACGAACACCGGGGAGCTGTTTTTT. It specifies CSSRETNTGELFF.

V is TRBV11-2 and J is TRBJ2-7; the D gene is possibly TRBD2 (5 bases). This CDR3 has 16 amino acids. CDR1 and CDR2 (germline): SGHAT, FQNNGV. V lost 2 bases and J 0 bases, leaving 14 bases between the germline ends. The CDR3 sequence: CASSLRGIARSYEQYF. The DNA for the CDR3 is TGTGCCAGCAGCTTACGGGGTATTGCACGCTCCTACGAGCAGTACTTC.

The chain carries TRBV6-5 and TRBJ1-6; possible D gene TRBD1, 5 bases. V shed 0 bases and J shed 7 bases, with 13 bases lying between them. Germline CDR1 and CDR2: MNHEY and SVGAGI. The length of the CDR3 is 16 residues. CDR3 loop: CASSYSRTSGNSPLHF. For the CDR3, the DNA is TGTGCCAGCAGTTACTCCCGGACATCAGGAAATTCACCCCTCCACTTT.

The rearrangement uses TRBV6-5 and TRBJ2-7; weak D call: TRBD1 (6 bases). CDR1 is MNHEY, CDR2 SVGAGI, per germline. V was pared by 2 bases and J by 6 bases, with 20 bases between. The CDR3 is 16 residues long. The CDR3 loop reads CASSYVPADRSSEQYF. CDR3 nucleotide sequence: TGTGCCAGCAGTTACGTTCCAGCTGACAGGTCTTCCGAGCAGTACTTC.

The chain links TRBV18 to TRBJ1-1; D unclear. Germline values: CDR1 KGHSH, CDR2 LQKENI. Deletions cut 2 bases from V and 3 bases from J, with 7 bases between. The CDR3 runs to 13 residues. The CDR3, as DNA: TGTGCCAGCTCACCAGGGTTGGACACTGAAGCTTTCTTT. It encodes CASSPGLDTEAFF.

CDR3 bases: TGCGCCAGCAGCCCAGGGCTTAGTCAGCCCCAGCATTTT. Its protein product is CASSPGLSQPQHF. The J gene is TRBJ1-5, the V gene TRBV4-1, with D maybe TRBD1 (5 bases). The CDR3 is 13 amino acids. V was cut by 4 bases and J by 6 bases, with 10 bases left in between. Germline V lookup: CDR1 MGHRA, CDR2 YSYEKL.

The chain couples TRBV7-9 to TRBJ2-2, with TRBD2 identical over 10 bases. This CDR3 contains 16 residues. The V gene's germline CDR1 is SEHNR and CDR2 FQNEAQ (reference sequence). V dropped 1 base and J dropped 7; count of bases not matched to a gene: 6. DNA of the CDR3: TGTGCCAGCAGCTTAGAGGCTCTAGCGGGAGTCGGGGAGCTGTTTTTT. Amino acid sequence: CASSLEALAGVGELFF.

CDR3 coding DNA: TGTGCCAGCAGCCAGGACAGGGGCAAGCAGTTCTTC. This translates into CASSQDRGKQFF. The chain carries TRBV5-6 and TRBJ2-1, with 9 bases matching TRBD1. The length of the CDR3 is 12 residues. With V trimmed by 4 bases and J by 11 bases, 4 bases remained unmatched. Germline V CDR1 and CDR2: SGHDT, YYEEEE.

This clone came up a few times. CDR3 protein: CASSLRRGGYNEQFF. CDR3 DNA: TGTGCCAGCAGTTTACGACGGGGGGGCTACAATGAGCAGTTCTTC. The V gene is TRBV27, the J gene TRBJ2-1, with 8 bases that match TRBD2. Germline V gene sequence: CDR1 MNHEY, CDR2 SMNVEV (reference sequence). V was clipped by 2 bases and J by 3 bases; unmatched bases: 3. The CDR3 covers 15 residues.

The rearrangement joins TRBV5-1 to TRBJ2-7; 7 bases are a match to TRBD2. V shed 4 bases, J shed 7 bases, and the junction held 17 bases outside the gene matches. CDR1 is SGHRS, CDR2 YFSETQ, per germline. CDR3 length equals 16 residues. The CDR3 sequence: CASSIGPGLSSGEQYF. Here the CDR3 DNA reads TGCGCCAGCAGCATAGGCCCGGGACTAAGCAGTGGGGAGCAGTACTTC.

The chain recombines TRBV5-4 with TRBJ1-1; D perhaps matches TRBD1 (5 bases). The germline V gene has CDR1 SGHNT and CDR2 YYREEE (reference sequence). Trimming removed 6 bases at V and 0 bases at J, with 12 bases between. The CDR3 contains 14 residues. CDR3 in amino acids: CASTAWGLNTEAFF. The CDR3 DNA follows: TGTGCCAGCACCGCGTGGGGCTTGAACACTGAAGCTTTCTTT.

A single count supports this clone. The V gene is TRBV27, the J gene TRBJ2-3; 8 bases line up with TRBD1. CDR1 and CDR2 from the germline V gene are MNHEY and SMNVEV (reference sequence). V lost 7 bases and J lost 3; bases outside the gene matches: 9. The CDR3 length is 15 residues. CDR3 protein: CASKLTGAPTDTQYF. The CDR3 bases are TGTGCCAGCAAACTGACAGGGGCGCCTACAGATACGCAGTATTTT.

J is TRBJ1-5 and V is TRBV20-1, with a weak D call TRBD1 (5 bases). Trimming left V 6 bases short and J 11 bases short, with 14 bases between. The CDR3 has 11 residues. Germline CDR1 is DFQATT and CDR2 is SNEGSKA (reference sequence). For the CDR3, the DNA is TGCAGTGCAAGTAGACAGTTAACCCAGCATTTT. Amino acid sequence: CSASRQLTQHF.

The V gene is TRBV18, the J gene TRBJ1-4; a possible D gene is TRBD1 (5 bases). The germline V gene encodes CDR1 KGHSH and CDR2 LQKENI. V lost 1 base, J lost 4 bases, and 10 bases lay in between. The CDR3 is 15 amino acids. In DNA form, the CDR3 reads TGTGCCAGCTCACCACGCGGGACGAGTAATGAAAAACTGTTTTTT. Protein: CASSPRGTSNEKLFF.

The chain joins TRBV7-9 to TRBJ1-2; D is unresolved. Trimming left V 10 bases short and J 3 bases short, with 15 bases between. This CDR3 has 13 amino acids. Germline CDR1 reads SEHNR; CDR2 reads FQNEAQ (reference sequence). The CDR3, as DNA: TGTGCCATTCCTGGCGGGGAGCACTATGGCTACACCTTC. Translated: CAIPGGEHYGYTF.

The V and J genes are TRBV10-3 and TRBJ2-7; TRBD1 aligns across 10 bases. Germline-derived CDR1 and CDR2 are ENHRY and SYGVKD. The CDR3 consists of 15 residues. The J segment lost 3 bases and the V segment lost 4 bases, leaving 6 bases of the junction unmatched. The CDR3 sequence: CAISGGQGIGYEQYF. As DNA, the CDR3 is TGTGCCATCAGTGGGGGACAGGGGATCGGCTACGAGCAGTACTTC.

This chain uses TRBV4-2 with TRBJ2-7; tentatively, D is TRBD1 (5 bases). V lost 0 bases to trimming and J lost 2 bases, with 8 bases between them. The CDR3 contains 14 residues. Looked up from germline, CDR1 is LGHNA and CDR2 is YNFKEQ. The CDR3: CASSQDAGPYEQYF. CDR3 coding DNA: TGTGCCAGCAGCCAAGATGCAGGGCCCTACGAGCAGTACTTC.

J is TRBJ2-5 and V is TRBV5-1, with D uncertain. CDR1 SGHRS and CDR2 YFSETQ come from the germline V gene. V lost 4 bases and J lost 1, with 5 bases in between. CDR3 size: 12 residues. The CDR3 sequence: CASSATQETQYF. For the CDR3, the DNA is TGCGCCAGCAGCGCCACCCAAGAGACCCAGTACTTC.

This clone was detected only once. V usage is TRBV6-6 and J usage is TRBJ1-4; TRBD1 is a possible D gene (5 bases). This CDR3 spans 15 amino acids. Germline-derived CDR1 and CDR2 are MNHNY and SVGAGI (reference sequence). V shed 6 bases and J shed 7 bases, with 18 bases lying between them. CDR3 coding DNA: TGTGCCAGCAGCCTAAGGACGGGTGGGGGTGAAAAACTGTTTTTT. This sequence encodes CASSLRTGGGEKLFF.

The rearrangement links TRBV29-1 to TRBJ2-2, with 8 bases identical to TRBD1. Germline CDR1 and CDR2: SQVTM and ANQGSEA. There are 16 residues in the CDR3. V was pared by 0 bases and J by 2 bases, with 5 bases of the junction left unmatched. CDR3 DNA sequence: TGCAGCGTTGAAGATCGCGACAGGGGCAACACCGGGGAGCTGTTTTTT. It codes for CSVEDRDRGNTGELFF.